A selection of T cell receptor beta chains follows, all from one sample in a study of blood T cell repertoires in COVID-19. Generated by immunoSEQ multiplex PCR, the TCRdb table keeps only in-frame clones and is missing some. The sample gives roughly 250,000 clones, more than 65% of which show up once; about a sixth is in the top ten. Sequencing was carried out using peripheral blood. These receptors were taken from a person aged 65-85 years with COVID-19, enrolled during active disease. CDR3s include the opening cysteine and the closing phenylalanine or tryptophan. D genes are given only for firm matches. Where a row states a size, it is once, few, many or the class of an expanded clone; other rows omit it.

cdr3_aa	d_call	v_call	j_call	clone_size
CASRAATGGRETQYF	TRBD1	TRBV2	TRBJ2-5	-
CAISRYNRAQSNTEAFF	-	TRBV10-3	TRBJ1-1	-
CASKQGLSSYEQYF	-	TRBV6-5	TRBJ2-7	-
CASSQDWESSYNSPLHF	-	TRBV4-3	TRBJ1-6	-
CASSTGLHGYTF	-	TRBV12-3/TRBV12-4	TRBJ1-2	-
CASSLLHENTGELFF	-	TRBV5-4	TRBJ2-2	-
CASSFQGGLGGNTGELFF	-	TRBV19	TRBJ2-2	-
CASSPVVTGGPSDTQYF	TRBD2	TRBV5-6	TRBJ2-3	few
CATAAADSNQPQHF	-	TRBV15	TRBJ1-5	-
CASSPLQGAGTGELFF	TRBD1	TRBV18	TRBJ2-2	-
CASRPPPRGGKIGGQMQYF	-	TRBV7-3	TRBJ2-7	-
CSVETSGLNTGELFF	TRBD2	TRBV29-1	TRBJ2-2	-
CASTGQGIQPQHF	TRBD1	TRBV6-5	TRBJ1-5	-
CASSQTGVSADTQYF	TRBD1	TRBV6-5	TRBJ2-3	once
CASSFGQGANIQYF	TRBD1	TRBV11-2	TRBJ2-4	-
CASSSRIQEKLFF	-	TRBV27	TRBJ1-4	-
CASSPNPDRASPLHF	TRBD1	TRBV5-1	TRBJ1-6	-
CASSLRPGGGDYGYTF	-	TRBV11-1	TRBJ1-2	-
CASSLVGQGGGYTF	TRBD1	TRBV5-5	TRBJ1-2	-
CAISDSNSYEQYF	-	TRBV10-3	TRBJ2-7	-
CASSPPRAGFNTDTQYF	-	TRBV19	TRBJ2-3	-
CASSRTSGRAANEQFF	TRBD2	TRBV28	TRBJ2-1	-
CASSLGGGGALWDNEQFF	TRBD2	TRBV28	TRBJ2-1	-
CASRVTSGSYNEQFF	TRBD2	TRBV5-1	TRBJ2-1	-
CASSERTDYNEQFF	-	TRBV19	TRBJ2-1	-
CASSPNLSGSGTGELFF	TRBD2	TRBV18	TRBJ2-2	few
CASSSRLGQGEETQYF	TRBD1	TRBV11-2	TRBJ2-5	-
CASGQGFNYGYTF	TRBD1	TRBV23-1	TRBJ1-2	once
CATQSYNEQFF	-	TRBV19	TRBJ2-1	-
CASSERAGGAVYGYTF	TRBD1	TRBV6-1	TRBJ1-2	-
CASLRAGENIQYF	TRBD2	TRBV28	TRBJ2-4	-
CASNDNSGNTIYF	-	TRBV28	TRBJ1-3	-
CASSATGGRAFF	TRBD1	TRBV25-1	TRBJ1-1	-
CASSWGQGMLSNQPQHF	TRBD1	TRBV3-1/TRBV3-2	TRBJ1-5	-
CASSHGTPNEQFF	-	TRBV4-2	TRBJ2-1	-
CASSHYNEQFF	-	TRBV11-2	TRBJ2-1	-
CASRAGGEGQPQHF	TRBD1	TRBV28	TRBJ1-5	-
CASSARAVETQYF	-	TRBV6-2/TRBV6-3	TRBJ2-5	-
CAISDPRGYGYTF	-	TRBV10-3	TRBJ1-2	-
CASSPTRTAGYTF	-	TRBV28	TRBJ1-2	few
CASSSHGQHPYEQYF	-	TRBV9	TRBJ2-7	-
CASSQGLASETQYF	TRBD2	TRBV9	TRBJ2-5	-
CASSESRTTYEQYF	-	TRBV6-1	TRBJ2-7	-
CASMSSGNTIYF	-	TRBV3-1/TRBV3-2	TRBJ1-3	-
CASSYPDQAETQYF	-	TRBV6-5	TRBJ2-5	-
CAWTPRRVYYGYTF	-	TRBV30	TRBJ1-2	few
CASSPSGGNPNTEAFF	-	TRBV9	TRBJ1-1	-
CAWGRGRQIYEQYF	-	TRBV30	TRBJ2-7	-
CASRAGGETQYF	TRBD2	TRBV19	TRBJ2-5	-
CASTHLPGQGIYEQYF	TRBD1	TRBV5-1	TRBJ2-7	once
CASSLDQRRGGTGELFF	TRBD2	TRBV11-2	TRBJ2-2	-
CASSPQGFSYEQYF	TRBD1	TRBV5-1	TRBJ2-7	-
CASSQEGPGGGLQTQYF	TRBD2	TRBV4-1	TRBJ2-5	few
CASSEGVGVSVAYEQYF	-	TRBV7-9	TRBJ2-7	-
CASSYATGTGGTEAFF	TRBD1	TRBV6-5	TRBJ1-1	-